These 30 T cell receptor beta chains were sequenced from one sample in a study of regulatory T cells in long-lasting Graves disease. The time point here: persistent/refractory GD, antithyroid drugs over 5 years with positive TRAb. RNA isolated from PBMCs was used to make the TCR library. HTBI primers from iRepertoire and Arm-PCR of CDR3 regions yielded the TCR beta libraries. TCRdb reprocessed the multiplex PCR reads with MiXCR, giving one entry per CDR3 protein. This table has some 330,000 distinct CDR3 sequences, roughly 24% appearing once. The material sequenced was peripheral blood mononuclear cells (PBMCs), taken when the disease was refractory, from a patient treated with antithyroid drugs. The receptors were gathered from a middle-aged woman with Graves disease.

This clonotype was detected ten times or more. J is TRBJ1-5 and V is TRBV12-3 or TRBV12-4, with TRBD1 as a possible D gene (6 bases). CDR3 length: 16 residues. V lost 3 bases, J lost 7 bases, and 19 bases lay in between. The CDR3 region has the DNA TGTGCCAGCAGTTTGACCGGACGGGGGCACGGGCAGCCCCAGCATTTT. As protein: CASSLTGRGHGQPQHF.

The J gene is TRBJ2-1, the V gene TRBV2, with D maybe TRBD1 (6 bases). The tail of the sequence fits TRBJ2-5 better, so the J call may be wrong. Germline V gene lookup returns CDR1 SNHLY and CDR2 FYNNEI. CDR3 length: 13 amino acids. CDR3 nucleotide sequence: TGTGCCAGCAGTGGGTCAGGGGCAGAGACCCAGTACTTC. This codes for CASSGSGAETQYF.

On this clonotype: At one boundary the junction diverges from the germline segment, which might be a read error. V and J are TRBV6-2 or TRBV6-3 and TRBJ2-6, with 10 bases that match TRBD1. CDR3 length: 19 amino acids. Germline V gene lookup returns CDR1 MNHEY and CDR2 SVGEGT. CDR3 protein: CASGNRGQGVTSGANVLTF. In DNA, the CDR3 is TGTGCCAGCGGCAATCGCGGACAGGGGGTGACCTCTGGGGCCAACGTTCTGACTTTC.

This clonotype was seen many times. The chain has TRBV28 and TRBJ2-7, with no clear D. The CDR3 has 12 amino acids. Germline assignment: CDR1 MDHEN and CDR2 SYDVKM. Trimming cost V 6 bases and J 6 bases, with 12 bases left between them. CDR3 residues: CASRSQSGEQYF. The CDR3 region has the DNA TGTGCCAGCAGGTCCCAATCGGGCGAGCAGTACTTC.

This chain uses TRBV19 with TRBJ2-2; TRBD2 is a possible D gene (5 bases). Germline V CDR1 and CDR2: LNHDA, SQIVND (reference sequence). Trimming shortened V by 7 bases and J by 1 base, and 16 bases separated the two germline ends. CDR3 length: 16 amino acids. CDR3 sequence reads: CASKEGLVMNTGELFF. The CDR3 nucleotides read TGTGCCAGTAAGGAAGGACTCGTAATGAACACCGGGGAGCTGTTTTTT.

The chain has TRBV30 and TRBJ1-6; D is possibly TRBD1 (6 bases). The CDR3 runs 14 residues. V was pared by 2 bases and J by 7 bases, with 12 bases between. Germline assignment: CDR1 GTSNPN and CDR2 SVGIG (reference sequence). As DNA, the CDR3 is TGTGCCTGGAGTTCAGGGGCCAGGAATTCACCCCTCCACTTT. Its protein product is CAWSSGARNSPLHF. The full variable domain, its missing parts supplied by reference TRBV30 and TRBJ1-6, is SQTIHQWPATLVQPVGSPLSLECTVEGTSNPNLYWYRQAAGRGLQLLFYSVGIGQISSEVPQNLSASRPQDRQFILSSKKLLLSDSGFYLCAWSSGARNSPLHFGNGTRLTVT.

This clonotype appeared a few times. The CDR3 is CASSADSTAPQHF. Written as DNA, the CDR3 is TGTGCCAGCAGCGCGGACTCCACGGCACCCCAGCATTTT. V is TRBV6-1 and J is TRBJ1-5; the D is unclear. The germline V gene encodes CDR1 MNHNS and CDR2 SASEGT. The CDR3 has 13 amino acids. Trimming stripped 6 bases from V and 10 bases from J, with 16 bases between.

This clonotype was counted ten times or more. This chain joins TRBV12-3 or TRBV12-4 and TRBJ1-1, with D possibly being TRBD1 (5 bases). The CDR3 has 13 amino acids. Trimming stripped 6 bases from V and 6 bases from J, with 14 bases between. CDR3 sequence: CASRQRGFPEAFF. The CDR3 coding sequence is TGTGCCAGCAGGCAAAGGGGATTCCCTGAAGCTTTCTTT.

This clonotype has a count of ten or more. This chain links TRBV11-2 with TRBJ2-7; 9 bases are a match to TRBD1. The CDR3 has 16 amino acids. J was trimmed by 6 bases and V by 5 bases; bases with no gene match: 14. Germline V gene sequence: CDR1 SGHAT, CDR2 FQNNGV. CDR3 coding DNA: TGTGCCAGCAGCCGAAGCCCCCCGGGACAGGGCCGCGAGCAGTACTTC. This encodes CASSRSPPGQGREQYF.

This clonotype was counted only a few times. The chain combines TRBV7-2 with TRBJ2-2; D not certain. The CDR3 is 16 residues long. Germline-derived CDR1 and CDR2 are SGHTA and FQGNSA. V gave up 1 base and J gave up 0 bases, with 9 bases separating them. The CDR3, as DNA: TGTGCCAGCAGCTTAGACGGCATAACGAACACCGGGGAGCTGTTTTTT. Its protein is CASSLDGITNTGELFF.

This clonotype was counted ten times or more. V and J are TRBV28 and TRBJ2-7; either TRBD1 or TRBD2 may fit D (5 bases each). This CDR3 is built from 13 residues. V lost 6 bases to trimming and J lost 2 bases, with 11 bases between them. CDR1 is MDHEN and CDR2 is SYDVKM in the germline V gene. This CDR3 reads CASSRDPTYEQYF. CDR3 nucleotides: TGTGCCAGCAGCCGGGACCCAACCTACGAGCAGTACTTC. Based on the CDR3 plus reference TRBV28 and TRBJ2-7, the full variable domain is DVKVTQSSRYLVKRTGEKVFLECVQDMDHENMFWYRQDPGLGLRLIYFSYDVKMKEKGDIPEGYSVSREKKERFSLILESASTNQTSMYLCASSRDPTYEQYFGPGTRLTVT.

This clonotype was seen only a few times. This sequence joins TRBV5-5 and TRBJ1-5; D may be TRBD1 (6 bases). Per the germline V gene, CDR1 is SGHKS and CDR2 is YYEKEE (reference sequence). The CDR3 is 15 residues long. V was shortened by 4 bases and J by 6 bases, with 17 bases between the two germline ends. The CDR3 sequence: CASSREGGQGQPQHF. For the CDR3, the DNA is TGTGCCAGCAGCCGAGAGGGGGGCCAAGGTCAGCCCCAGCATTTT.

The chain couples TRBV2 to TRBJ2-5; D gene unclear. Germline V lookup: CDR1 SNHLY, CDR2 FYNNEI. The CDR3 covers 14 residues. V was trimmed by 4 bases and J by 0 bases, leaving 9 bases between them. The CDR3 DNA reads TGTGCCAGCAGTGGTGTGGGTAACCAAGAGACCCAGTACTTC. It translates to CASSGVGNQETQYF.

Ten or more counts support this clonotype. V usage is TRBV24-1 and J usage is TRBJ2-5, with D perhaps TRBD2 (6 bases). V dropped 9 bases and J dropped 3 bases, with 19 bases sitting between them. The CDR3 is 15 residues long. Germline CDR1 KGHDR, CDR2 SFDVKD. CDR3 DNA: TGTGCCACCTCCCTTTGGCGGGATAAGGAAGAGACCCAGTACTTC. This codes for CATSLWRDKEETQYF.

This clonotype was seen repeatedly, ten times or more. V gene TRBV2 combines with J gene TRBJ2-6, with unresolved D. With 9 bases removed from V and 3 bases from J, the gap between germline ends came to 9 bases. This CDR3 spans 13 amino acids. Per the germline V gene, CDR1 is SNHLY and CDR2 is FYNNEI. This chain's CDR3 is CARHRRGANVLTF. CDR3 DNA sequence: TGTGCCAGACACCGACGTGGGGCCAACGTCCTGACTTTC.

At least ten counts were recorded for this clonotype. The V call is TRBV6-6, the J call TRBJ2-5, with a possible D match to TRBD2 (6 bases). V shed 0 bases and J shed 2 bases, with 10 bases lying between them. Germline CDR1 and CDR2: MNHNY and SVGAGI (reference sequence). The CDR3 totals 15 residues. This CDR3 is CASSYSEGGQETQYF. CDR3 bases: TGTGCCAGCAGTTACTCGGAGGGCGGGCAAGAGACCCAGTACTTC.

Many counts were recorded for this clonotype. V is TRBV28 and J is TRBJ1-2; 8 bases are shared with TRBD1. In germline, CDR1 is MDHEN, CDR2 SYDVKM. J lost 8 bases, V lost 3 bases, and 8 bases had no gene match. The CDR3 consists of 14 residues. CDR3 nucleotides: TGTGCCAGCAGTTTCCCCGGACAGGGCGAGGGCTACACCTTC. As protein: CASSFPGQGEGYTF.

This clonotype was observed a handful of times. The CDR3 end shows no conserved phenylalanine or tryptophan, and so a read error is likely. The chain carries TRBV30 and TRBJ1-1; D is uncertain. This CDR3 is built from 13 residues. The V end was cut by 3 bases, the J end by 1 base, with 9 bases between. In germline, CDR1 is GTSNPN, CDR2 SVGIG (reference sequence). The CDR3 reads CAWSPGSNTEAFL. CDR3 sequence (DNA): TGTGCCTGGAGCCCCGGATCGAACACTGAAGCTTTCCTT.

The chain joins TRBV5-1 to TRBJ2-4, with a tentative D call TRBD2 (6 bases). The CDR3 is 14 amino acids. V was clipped by 0 bases and J by 7 bases, with 11 bases between them. Germline CDR1 reads SGHRS; CDR2 reads YFSETQ. In DNA form, the CDR3 reads TGCGCCAGCAGCTTGGGCGAGGGGAGGAACATTCAGTACTTC. Its translation is CASSLGEGRNIQYF.

The chain has TRBV6-2 or TRBV6-3 and TRBJ2-5; D possibly corresponds to TRBD2 (7 bases). Germline V lookup: CDR1 MNHEY, CDR2 SVGEGT. V lost 8 bases and J 5 bases, leaving 12 bases between the germline ends. The CDR3 has 12 residues. The CDR3 sequence: CASGGAKETQYF. The CDR3 nucleotides read TGTGCCAGCGGGGGGGCTAAGGAGACCCAGTACTTC.

This clonotype was counted a few times. The chain links TRBV6-1 to TRBJ2-1; 7 bases agree with TRBD2. The CDR3 loop spans 16 amino acids. Germline values: CDR1 MNHNS, CDR2 SASEGT. Trimming removed 7 bases from V and 0 bases from J; junction bases left unmatched: 9. This chain's CDR3 is CASIRGTTSSYNEQFF. The CDR3 region has the DNA TGTGCCAGCATACGAGGGACTACGAGCTCCTACAATGAGCAGTTCTTC.

Only a few counts were recorded for this clonotype. The V call is TRBV6-1, the J call TRBJ2-7; D gene uncertain. CDR3 size: 16 residues. The germline CDR1 and CDR2 sequences are MNHNS and SASEGT. V was shortened by 2 bases and J by 0 bases, with 14 bases between the two germline ends. The CDR3 DNA follows: TGTGCCAGCAGTGAAAGAGCGCTGAAGAGCTCCTACGAGCAGTACTTC. This gives the protein CASSERALKSSYEQYF.

The chain couples TRBV7-3 to TRBJ2-1; 12 bases line up with TRBD2. This CDR3 spans 14 amino acids. The germline gives CDR1 SGHTA, CDR2 FQGTGA. The J segment lost 6 bases and the V segment lost 3 bases, leaving 0 bases of the junction unmatched. CDR3 loop: CASSLTSGSNEQFF. The CDR3, as DNA: TGTGCCAGCAGCTTGACTAGCGGGAGCAATGAGCAGTTCTTC. Full variable domain (missing parts from reference TRBV7-3 and TRBJ2-1): GAGVSQTPSNKVTEKGKYVELRCDPISGHTALYWYRQSLGQGPEFLIYFQGTGAADDSGLPNDRFFAVRPEGSVSTLKIQRTERGDSAVYLCASSLTSGSNEQFFGPGTRLTVL.

This clonotype came up many times. The chain employs TRBV12-3 or TRBV12-4 and TRBJ2-2; TRBD1 might be the D (6 bases). The CDR3 spans 15 residues. The V gene lost 6 bases and the J gene lost 5 bases, with 16 bases spanning the gap. The CDR3 DNA sequence: TGTGCCAGCAGCCTTGGACCAGGGGTGACCGGGGAGCTGTTTTTT. This encodes CASSLGPGVTGELFF.

This clonotype has only a few counts. This chain uses TRBV9 with TRBJ2-6; D might be TRBD1 or TRBD2, each matching 5 bases. The CDR3 spans 15 residues. V was cut by 0 bases and J by 3 bases, with 7 bases left in between. CDR1 is SGDLS, CDR2 YYNGEE, per germline. CDR3 loop: CASSVGGDGANVLTF. The CDR3 DNA follows: TGTGCCAGCAGCGTAGGAGGGGATGGGGCCAACGTCCTGACTTTC.

This clonotype was seen ten or more times. The chain links TRBV24-1 to TRBJ2-2, with TRBD1 identical over 7 bases. CDR1 is KGHDR, CDR2 SFDVKD, per germline. Losses at the gene ends were 4 bases for V and 3 bases for J; bases not matched to a gene: 4. CDR3 length: 15 amino acids. The CDR3 DNA follows: TGTGCCACCAGTGAGACAGGGCTTGACACCGGGGAGCTGTTTTTT. Translation gives CATSETGLDTGELFF.

The chain has TRBV29-1 and TRBJ1-3; unclear D gene. The CDR3 spans 12 residues. The V end lost 4 bases, the J end lost 0 bases, and 4 bases lay between the germline ends. CDR1 and CDR2 from the germline V gene are SQVTM and ANQGSEA. The CDR3 region has the DNA TGCAGCGTTGTCACCTCTGGAAACACCATATATTTT. Encoded protein: CSVVTSGNTIYF.

Comments on this clonotype: A read error is possible here, since a much larger clone lies one base away. The chain is built from TRBV12-3 or TRBV12-4 and TRBJ1-3; 8 bases are a match to TRBD1. Trimming took 5 bases from V and 0 from J; bases not matched to a gene: 6. The CDR3 totals 16 residues. The CDR3 spells CASSRWTGISGNTIYF. The DNA of the CDR3 is TGTGCCAGCAGTAGGTGGACAGGGATCTCTGGAAACACCATATATTTT.

This clonotype was counted a few times. The chain links TRBV7-3 to TRBJ2-2, with no clear D. V lost 2 bases and J lost 6, with 16 bases in between. The CDR3 totals 16 residues. The germline CDR1 and CDR2 sequences are SGHTA and FQGTGA. The CDR3 sequence is CASSLRPTKSPGELFF. DNA for the CDR3: TGTGCCAGCAGCTTACGGCCTACGAAGAGCCCCGGGGAGCTGTTTTTT.

A few counts support this clonotype. The chain has TRBV3-1 and TRBJ1-2, with D hard to call. The CDR3 has 17 amino acids. V dropped 2 bases and J dropped 0 bases, with 16 bases sitting between them. From germline, CDR1 is LGHDT and CDR2 YNNKEL (reference sequence). The CDR3 DNA follows: TGTGCCAGCAGCCAAAGGGATCTCCTAAGATCTAACTATGGCTACACCTTC. Amino acids: CASSQRDLLRSNYGYTF. Together with reference TRBV3-1 and TRBJ1-2, the CDR3 gives the full variable domain: DTAVSQTPKYLVTQMGNDKSIKCEQNLGHDTMYWYKQDSKKFLKIMFSYNNKELIINETVPNRFSPKSPDKAHLNLHINSLELGDSAVYFCASSQRDLLRSNYGYTFGSGTRLTVV.